This is a list of T cell receptor beta chains from one sample in a study of blood T cell repertoires in COVID-19. Using immunoSEQ multiplex PCR, the repertoire was profiled, and TCRdb retains in-frame clones only, with some absent. The profile shows about 130,000 clones, almost 70% of them singletons. The sample comprised peripheral blood. The source of these receptors is a woman between 70 and 85 years old with acute or convalescent COVID-19. CDR3s include the opening cysteine and the closing phenylalanine or tryptophan. The D gene is left open where the match is weak. Not all rows give a size; the values are once, few, many and, for expanded clones, a class.

j_call | d_call | clone_size | v_call | cdr3_length | cdr3_aa | cdr3_nt
TRBJ2-3 | TRBD1 | . | TRBV19 | 15 | CASTTLGQGVTLLYF | TGTGCCAGTACCACACTCGGCCAGGGGGTCACATTACTGTATTTT
TRBJ1-5 | TRBD1 | . | TRBV6-5 | 14 | CASSRTGEHQPQHF | TGTGCCAGCAGTCGGACAGGCGAACATCAGCCCCAGCATTTT
TRBJ2-7 | . | . | TRBV7-6 | 15 | CASSRTSGQTYEQYF | TGTGCCAGCAGCCGAACGTCCGGACAAACCTACGAGCAGTACTTC
TRBJ2-4 | . | . | TRBV19 | 15 | CARLGAGGAGNIQYF | TGTGCCAGGTTGGGGGCAGGGGGAGCGGGAAACATTCAGTACTTC
TRBJ1-3 | . | few | TRBV7-2 | 16 | CASSLVEGTPGNTIYF | TGTGCCAGCAGCTTAGTCGAGGGAACCCCTGGAAACACCATATATTTT
TRBJ2-7 | TRBD1 | . | TRBV12-5 | 18 | CASGLVITGTGIRYEQYF | TGTGCTAGTGGTTTGGTTATCACCGGGACAGGGATTCGCTACGAGCAGTACTTC
TRBJ1-2 | TRBD1 | . | TRBV14 | 14 | CASSQEARGFGYTF | TGTGCCAGCAGCCAAGAAGCCAGGGGGTTTGGCTACACCTTC
TRBJ1-5 | TRBD1 | . | TRBV28 | 16 | CASRTMGQGAAQPQHF | TGTGCCAGCAGAACCATGGGACAGGGGGCCGCCCAACCCCAGCATTTT
TRBJ2-1 | . | . | TRBV21-1 | 15 | CASSKGTGHGNEQFF | TGTGCCAGCAGCAAAGGGACAGGGCATGGGAATGAGCAGTTCTTC
TRBJ2-5 | . | once | TRBV24-1 | 15 | CATSAIDRSQETQYF | TGTGCCACCAGTGCGATTGACAGGAGCCAAGAGACCCAGTACTTC
TRBJ1-4 | TRBD1 | few | TRBV13 | 16 | CASSKRQGPTNEKLFF | TGTGCCAGCAGCAAAAGACAGGGACCAACTAATGAAAAACTGTTTTTT
TRBJ2-5 | TRBD1 | . | TRBV5-6 | 12 | CASTGTEETQYF | TGTGCCAGCACAGGGACAGAAGAGACCCAGTACTTC
TRBJ1-5 | . | . | TRBV6-5 | 13 | CASSPTENQPQHF | TGTGCCAGCAGCCCGACAGAGAATCAGCCCCAGCATTTT
TRBJ1-3 | . | . | TRBV7-2 | 15 | CASSQTGLSGNTIYF | TGTGCCAGCAGCCAAACAGGGCTCTCTGGAAACACCATATATTTT
TRBJ2-4 | TRBD1 | . | TRBV28 | 17 | CASSPQGPGLSGDIQYF | TGTGCCAGCAGTCCACAGGGGCCGGGGCTCTCAGGGGACATTCAGTACTTC
TRBJ2-3 | TRBD2 | . | TRBV4-3 | 16 | CASSQYGGGGTDTQYF | TGCGCCAGCAGCCAATACGGCGGGGGGGGGACAGATACGCAGTATTTT
TRBJ2-7 | . | . | TRBV2 | 15 | CASSVWGGRNYEQYF | TGTGCCAGCTCTGTTTGGGGGGGGCGAAACTACGAGCAGTACTTC
TRBJ2-5 | . | . | TRBV9 | 14 | CASSVGGGRKTQYF | TGTGCCAGCAGCGTAGGCGGGGGCCGGAAGACCCAGTACTTC
TRBJ2-1 | . | . | TRBV19 | 15 | CASSIGGQPYNEQFF | TGTGCCAGTAGTATCGGAGGACAGCCCTACAATGAGCAGTTCTTC
TRBJ1-6 | TRBD1 | . | TRBV14 | 17 | CASSPNWGTGKNSPLHF | TGTGCCAGCAGCCCAAACTGGGGGACAGGGAAGAATTCACCCCTCCACTTT
TRBJ1-2 | . | . | TRBV12-3/TRBV12-4 | 13 | CASSLGTESGYTF | TGTGCCAGCAGTTTAGGGACAGAAAGTGGCTACACCTTC
TRBJ2-1 | TRBD2 | . | TRBV27 | 15 | CASSSDAGGSGEQFF | TGTGCCAGCAGTTCTGATGCGGGAGGGTCCGGTGAGCAGTTCTTC
TRBJ2-1 | TRBD2 | . | TRBV9 | 14 | CASSSTSGTNEQFF | TGTGCCAGCAGCTCGACTAGCGGGACAAATGAGCAGTTCTTC
TRBJ2-1 | TRBD1 | . | TRBV7-8 | 17 | CASSFLPGQGVGNEQFF | TGTGCCAGCAGCTTTCTCCCGGGACAGGGCGTCGGCAATGAGCAGTTCTTC
TRBJ2-1 | . | . | TRBV7-9 | 14 | CASSPYPLVGEQFF | TGTGCCAGCAGCCCCTATCCACTAGTCGGTGAGCAGTTCTTC
TRBJ1-1 | TRBD1 | . | TRBV9 | 15 | CASSVTPTGDNQAFF | TGTGCCAGCAGCGTAACCCCAACAGGGGATAACCAAGCTTTCTTT
TRBJ2-3 | TRBD2 | . | TRBV27 | 16 | CASSAPRGGPTDTQYF | TGTGCCAGCAGTGCGCCCCGGGGGGGCCCGACAGATACGCAGTATTTT
TRBJ2-2 | . | . | TRBV9 | 15 | CASSVAPIGAGELFF | TGTGCCAGCAGCGTAGCCCCAATCGGAGCCGGGGAGCTGTTTTTT
TRBJ2-1 | TRBD1 | . | TRBV19 | 15 | CASSGDRGPYNEQFF | TGTGCCAGTAGTGGGGACAGGGGACCCTACAATGAGCAGTTCTTC
TRBJ2-7 | TRBD2 | . | TRBV4-1 | 16 | CASSPHLAGARYEQYF | TGCGCCAGCAGCCCCCACCTAGCGGGAGCTAGGTACGAGCAGTACTTC
TRBJ2-7 | TRBD1 | . | TRBV3-1/TRBV3-2 | 13 | CASCPRTGETVHF | TGTGCCAGCTGCCCCAGGACAGGGGAAACGGTCCACTTC
TRBJ2-7 | TRBD1 | . | TRBV11-3 | 15 | CASSQEGTGDLEQYF | TGTGCCAGCAGCCAGGAAGGGACAGGGGATCTCGAGCAGTACTTC
TRBJ2-2 | . | . | TRBV28 | 15 | CASKGRRGALGELFF | TGTGCCAGCAAGGGTCGACGGGGGGCGCTCGGGGAGCTGTTTTTT
TRBJ2-7 | . | . | TRBV11-1 | 15 | CASRLGAGGPNEQYF | TGTGCCAGCAGACTGGGGGCAGGGGGGCCGAACGAGCAGTACTTC
TRBJ1-4 | . | . | TRBV9 | 18 | CASSATGQPFATNEKLFF | TGTGCCAGCAGCGCTACCGGACAGCCCTTCGCAACTAATGAAAAACTGTTTTTT